These 20 T cell receptor beta chains came from one sample sequenced in a study of blood T cell repertoires in COVID-19. Some clones are missing from TCRdb's copy, which holds only in-frame ones; the method was immunoSEQ multiplex PCR. This sample has approximately 190,000 clones, with roughly four fifths found just once. What was sequenced was peripheral blood. The receptors shown here come from a woman aged 40 to 50 with acute or convalescent COVID-19.

V gene TRBV19 combines with J gene TRBJ2-7; 10 bases are a match to TRBD1. This CDR3 has 14 amino acids. Germline-derived CDR1 and CDR2 are LNHDA and SQIVND (reference sequence). V shed 1 base, J shed 7 bases, and the junction held 4 bases outside the gene matches. The CDR3, as DNA: TGTGCCAGTAGTATAGGACAGGGGGCAGGAGAGCAGTACTTC. Translating gives CASSIGQGAGEQYF.

This chain links TRBV5-1 with TRBJ2-5, with a tentative D call TRBD1 (6 bases). V lost 1 base to trimming and J lost 3 bases, with 10 bases between them. This CDR3 has 14 residues. Germline V gene lookup returns CDR1 SGHRS and CDR2 YFSETQ. The CDR3 DNA follows: TGCGCCAGCAGCTTGTTTGCAGGGGAAGAGACCCAGTACTTC. Translated: CASSLFAGEETQYF.

The chain links TRBV11-2 to TRBJ2-5; TRBD2 aligns across 7 bases. The V gene end was trimmed by 7 bases and the J gene end by 0 bases; junction bases not matched to a gene: 14. Germline V gene sequence: CDR1 SGHAT, CDR2 FQNNGV. The CDR3 contains 17 residues. CDR3 in amino acids: CASTNMASGSYQETQYF. CDR3 DNA: TGTGCCAGCACCAACATGGCTAGCGGATCGTACCAAGAGACCCAGTACTTC.

The rearrangement joins TRBV28 to TRBJ1-5; 7 bases align to TRBD1. V was pared by 8 bases and J by 3 bases, with 7 bases of the junction left unmatched. There are 14 residues in the CDR3. The germline gives CDR1 MDHEN, CDR2 SYDVKM. The CDR3 DNA follows: TGTGCCAGCCACGGGACAGTTCTCAATCAGCCCCAGCATTTT. Amino acids: CASHGTVLNQPQHF. The full variable domain, with the rest looked up from reference TRBV28 and TRBJ1-5, is DVKVTQSSRYLVKRTGEKVFLECVQDMDHENMFWYRQDPGLGLRLIYFSYDVKMKEKGDIPEGYSVSREKKERFSLILESASTNQTSMYLCASHGTVLNQPQHFGDGTRLSIL.

The CDR3 loop is CAISATGSGGTQYF. The CDR3 bases are TGTGCCATCAGTGCGACAGGGTCCGGGGGGACCCAGTACTTC. V usage is TRBV10-3 and J usage is TRBJ2-5; TRBD1 might be the D (7 bases). The CDR3 has 14 residues. The germline gives CDR1 ENHRY, CDR2 SYGVKD. V was clipped by 4 bases and J by 7 bases, with 16 bases between them.

The gene calls are TRBV3-1 (or the pseudogene TRBV3-2) and TRBJ2-1; D is undetermined. Germline V gene lookup returns CDR1 LGHDT and CDR2 YNNKEL (reference sequence). The CDR3 runs to 14 residues. V lost 3 bases, J lost 2 bases, and 8 bases lay in between. The CDR3 nucleotides are TGTGCCAGCAGCCAGGTGGCCACCTACAATGAGCAGTTCTTC. As protein: CASSQVATYNEQFF.

The chain carries TRBV7-6 and TRBJ1-6; 7 bases map to TRBD1. The CDR3 extends over 15 amino acids. V gave up 1 base and J gave up 5 bases; unmatched junction bases: 2. The germline gives CDR1 SGHVS, CDR2 FNYEAQ. CDR3 DNA: TGTGCCAGCAGCTTAGGACAGGGAAATAATTCACCCCTCCACTTT. Amino acid sequence: CASSLGQGNNSPLHF.

This clone was recorded only once. The chain employs TRBV9 and TRBJ2-2; 9 bases fit TRBD1. Germline lookup yields CDR1 SGDLS and CDR2 YYNGEE. Trimming took 4 bases from V and 5 from J; bases not matched to a gene: 9. The CDR3 consists of 16 residues. The CDR3 DNA reads TGTGCCAGCAGCCACACAGGGGGCATCTCAACCGGGGAGCTGTTTTTT. Protein: CASSHTGGISTGELFF.

The chain carries TRBV5-1 and TRBJ2-7; 9 nucleotides line up with TRBD1. Trimming removed 0 bases from V and 3 bases from J; junction bases left unmatched: 4. The V gene's germline CDR1 is SGHRS and CDR2 YFSETQ. The CDR3 is made up of 15 amino acids. The CDR3 DNA reads as TGCGCCAGCAGCTTGGCCCCGGGACAGGGCTACGAGCAGTACTTC. Translating it yields CASSLAPGQGYEQYF.

The chain joins TRBV7-2 to TRBJ1-5; 9 bases are a match to TRBD1. CDR3 size: 13 residues. Trimming removed 4 bases from V and 6 bases from J; junction bases left unmatched: 1. Germline-derived CDR1 and CDR2 are SGHTA and FQGNSA. CDR3 region: CASSSDRGQPQHF. As DNA, the CDR3 is TGTGCCAGCAGCTCGGACAGGGGTCAGCCCCAGCATTTT.

V usage is TRBV28 and J usage is TRBJ1-2; 7 bases are shared with TRBD1. Germline-derived CDR1 and CDR2 are MDHEN and SYDVKM. The CDR3 is 15 residues long. The V gene end was trimmed by 6 bases and the J gene end by 0 bases; junction bases not matched to a gene: 7. CDR3 bases: TGTGCCAGCAGAGCCCGGGACAGAGCTAACTATGGCTACACCTTC. Its translation is CASRARDRANYGYTF.

The chain is built from TRBV3-1 (or the pseudogene TRBV3-2) and TRBJ2-7; TRBD2 matches at 7 bases. V gave up 4 bases and J gave up 7 bases; unmatched junction bases: 10. The CDR3 is made up of 14 amino acids. CDR1 and CDR2 (germline): LGHDT, YNNKEL (reference sequence). The CDR3, as DNA: TGTGCCAGCAGCCCCAGGACTACCGGGGGGGAGCAGTACTTC. This gives the protein CASSPRTTGGEQYF.

This clone was detected once. The chain links TRBV27 to TRBJ1-6; 7 bases align to TRBD1. J lost 6 bases, V lost 3 bases, and 2 bases had no gene match. The V gene's germline CDR1 is MNHEY and CDR2 SMNVEV (reference sequence). The CDR3 spans 14 residues. CDR3 region: CASSFGTANSPLHF. CDR3 in DNA: TGTGCCAGCAGTTTCGGGACAGCTAATTCACCCCTCCACTTT.

The genes are TRBV27 and TRBJ2-2; maybe TRBD1 (6 bases). The V and J ends lost 5 bases and 6 bases respectively, with 10 bases between them. Looked up from germline, CDR1 is MNHEY and CDR2 is SMNVEV (reference sequence). This CDR3 contains 13 residues. In DNA, the CDR3 is TGTGCCAGCAGTCCACAGGGACCCGGGGAGCTGTTTTTT. Its protein product is CASSPQGPGELFF.

The chain combines TRBV2 with TRBJ2-5; 10 bases map to TRBD1. This CDR3 spans 16 amino acids. Germline assignment: CDR1 SNHLY and CDR2 FYNNEI. With V trimmed by 6 bases and J by 4 bases, 11 bases remained unmatched. The DNA for the CDR3 is TGTGCCAGCAGCCCGGGGACAGGGGAATGGGTAGAGACCCAGTACTTC. It codes for CASSPGTGEWVETQYF.

The chain has TRBV27 and TRBJ2-1; 7 bases are shared with TRBD2. The V gene end was trimmed by 2 bases and the J gene end by 5 bases; junction bases not matched to a gene: 3. This CDR3 has 14 amino acids. The germline CDR1 and CDR2 sequences are MNHEY and SMNVEV (reference sequence). The CDR3 sequence is CASSLLGRNNEQFF. As DNA, the CDR3 is TGTGCCAGCAGTTTACTCGGGAGGAACAATGAGCAGTTCTTC.

The chain carries TRBV3-1 (or the pseudogene TRBV3-2) and TRBJ2-1, with D tentatively TRBD1 (6 bases). The V gene's germline CDR1 is LGHDT and CDR2 YNNKEL (reference sequence). V was pared by 3 bases and J by 7 bases, with 16 bases between. The CDR3 spans 15 residues. The CDR3 nucleotides read TGTGCCAGCAGCCATTCCTCTCGACAGGCAAATGAGCAGTTCTTC. Translated: CASSHSSRQANEQFF.

This rearrangement joins TRBV6-6 to TRBJ2-3; 10 bases are a match to TRBD2. The trim removed 5 bases at V and 2 bases at J, leaving 1 base unmatched. The CDR3 is 14 amino acids. Germline CDR1 MNHNY, CDR2 SVGAGI (reference sequence). Here the CDR3 reads CASSTSGDTDTQYF. CDR3 coding DNA: TGTGCCAGCAGTACTAGCGGGGACACAGATACGCAGTATTTT.

A note on this clone: The identical CDR3 is also encoded by other nucleotide sequences in the sample. This rearrangement joins TRBV30 to TRBJ2-3; tentative D call: TRBD2 (6 bases). The germline gives CDR1 GTSNPN, CDR2 SVGIG (reference sequence). CDR3 length: 10 amino acids. The V and J ends lost 5 bases and 7 bases respectively, with 7 bases between them. The CDR3 loop reads CAWGLNTQYF. CDR3 DNA: TGTGCCTGGGGACTAAATACGCAGTATTTT.

CDR3: CASSLTTSGGMHEQFF. CDR3 DNA: TGTGCCAGCAGTTTGACCACTAGCGGGGGAATGCATGAGCAGTTCTTC. The chain carries TRBV27 and TRBJ2-1; 11 bases line up with TRBD2. Germline CDR1 reads MNHEY; CDR2 reads SMNVEV (reference sequence). V shed 3 bases, J shed 8 bases, and the junction held 9 bases outside the gene matches. The length of the CDR3 is 16 residues.